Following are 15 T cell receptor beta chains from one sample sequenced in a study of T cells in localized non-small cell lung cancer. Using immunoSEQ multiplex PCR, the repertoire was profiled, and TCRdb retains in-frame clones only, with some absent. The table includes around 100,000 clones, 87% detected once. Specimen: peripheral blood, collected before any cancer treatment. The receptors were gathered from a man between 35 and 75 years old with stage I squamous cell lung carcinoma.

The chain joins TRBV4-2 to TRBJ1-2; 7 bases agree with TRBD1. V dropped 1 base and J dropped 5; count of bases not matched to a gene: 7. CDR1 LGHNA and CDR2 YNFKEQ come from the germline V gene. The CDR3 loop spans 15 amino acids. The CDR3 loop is CASSQGRQGEYGYTF. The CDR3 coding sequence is TGTGCCAGCAGCCAAGGCCGACAGGGAGAGTATGGCTACACCTTC.

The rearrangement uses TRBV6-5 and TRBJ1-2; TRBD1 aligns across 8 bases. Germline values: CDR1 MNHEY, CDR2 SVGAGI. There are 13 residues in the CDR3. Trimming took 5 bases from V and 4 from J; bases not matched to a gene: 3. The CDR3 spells CASSKDRAYGYTF. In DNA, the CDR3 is TGTGCCAGCAGTAAGGACAGGGCCTATGGCTACACCTTC.

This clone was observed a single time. CDR3 sequence: CASSPGRFGDSTDTQYF. The CDR3 DNA reads as TGTGCCAGCAGCCCCGGTAGATTCGGGGATTCCACAGATACGCAGTATTTT. The chain joins TRBV4-2 to TRBJ2-3; tentatively, D is TRBD2 (5 bases). Germline-derived CDR1 and CDR2 are LGHNA and YNFKEQ. This CDR3 is 17 amino acids long. Trimming pared 4 bases from V and 2 bases from J, leaving 19 bases between.

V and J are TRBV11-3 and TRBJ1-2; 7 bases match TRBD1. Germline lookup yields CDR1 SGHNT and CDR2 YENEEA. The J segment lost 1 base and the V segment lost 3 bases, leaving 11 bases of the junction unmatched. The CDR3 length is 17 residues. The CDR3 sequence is CASSLGGDRLLNYGYTF. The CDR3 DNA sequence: TGTGCCAGCAGCTTGGGAGGGGACAGACTTCTTAACTATGGCTACACCTTC.

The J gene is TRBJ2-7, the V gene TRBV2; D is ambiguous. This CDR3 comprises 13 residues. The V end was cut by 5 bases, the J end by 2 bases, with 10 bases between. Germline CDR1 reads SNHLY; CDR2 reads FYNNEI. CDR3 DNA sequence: TGTGCCAGCAGTACCAACAGAGCCTACGAGCAGTACTTC. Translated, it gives CASSTNRAYEQYF.

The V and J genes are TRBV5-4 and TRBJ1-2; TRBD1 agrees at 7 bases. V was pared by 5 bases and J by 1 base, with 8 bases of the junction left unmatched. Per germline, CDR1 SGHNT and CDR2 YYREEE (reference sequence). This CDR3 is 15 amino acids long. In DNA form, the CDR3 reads TGTGCCAGCAGACTTAGCGGACAGGTTAACTATGGCTACACCTTC. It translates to CASRLSGQVNYGYTF.

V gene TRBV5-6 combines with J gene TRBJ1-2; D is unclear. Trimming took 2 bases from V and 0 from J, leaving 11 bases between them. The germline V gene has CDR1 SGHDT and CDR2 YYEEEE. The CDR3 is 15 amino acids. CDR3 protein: CASSFVEEANYGYTF. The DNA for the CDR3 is TGTGCCAGCAGCTTTGTCGAGGAGGCTAACTATGGCTACACCTTC.

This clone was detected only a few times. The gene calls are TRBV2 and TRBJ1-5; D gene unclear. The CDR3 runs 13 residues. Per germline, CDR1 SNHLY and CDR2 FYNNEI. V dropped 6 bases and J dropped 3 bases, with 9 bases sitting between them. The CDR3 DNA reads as TGTGCCAGCAGGTATTCACACAATCAGCCCCAGCATTTT. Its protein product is CASRYSHNQPQHF.

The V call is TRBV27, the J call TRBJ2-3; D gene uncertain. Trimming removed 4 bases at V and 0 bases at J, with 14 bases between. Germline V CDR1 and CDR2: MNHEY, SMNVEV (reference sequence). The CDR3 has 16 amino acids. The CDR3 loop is CASSSWVSPSTDTQYF. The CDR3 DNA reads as TGTGCCAGCAGTTCTTGGGTCAGTCCTAGCACAGATACGCAGTATTTT.

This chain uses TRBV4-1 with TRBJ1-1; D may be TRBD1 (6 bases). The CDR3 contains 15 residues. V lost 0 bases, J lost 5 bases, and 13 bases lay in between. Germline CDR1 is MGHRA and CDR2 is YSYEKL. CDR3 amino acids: CASSQEGGAETEAFF. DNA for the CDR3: TGCGCCAGCAGCCAAGAGGGGGGGGCCGAGACTGAAGCTTTCTTT.

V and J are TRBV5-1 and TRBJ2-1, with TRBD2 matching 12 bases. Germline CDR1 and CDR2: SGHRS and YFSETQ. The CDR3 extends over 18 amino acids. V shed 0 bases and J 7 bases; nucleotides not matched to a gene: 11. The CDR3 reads CASSLGRTSGVSINEQFF. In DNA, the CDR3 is TGCGCCAGCAGCTTGGGCAGGACTAGCGGGGTATCGATTAATGAGCAGTTCTTC.

CDR3 DNA: TGTGCCAGCAGGGCCGGGACAGGGAACTACGAGCAGTACTTC. Amino acids: CASRAGTGNYEQYF. The V gene is TRBV7-2, the J gene TRBJ2-7; TRBD1 matches at 9 bases. The germline CDR1 and CDR2 sequences are SGHTA and FQGNSA. V trimming: 6 bases; J trimming: 3 bases; junction bases outside the gene matches: 6. The CDR3 runs to 14 residues.

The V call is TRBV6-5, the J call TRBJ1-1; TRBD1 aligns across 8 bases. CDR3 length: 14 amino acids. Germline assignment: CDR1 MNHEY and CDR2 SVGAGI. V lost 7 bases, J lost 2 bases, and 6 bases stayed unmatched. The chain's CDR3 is CASTLDRGNTEAFF. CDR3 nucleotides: TGTGCCAGCACCTTAGACAGGGGCAACACTGAAGCTTTCTTT.

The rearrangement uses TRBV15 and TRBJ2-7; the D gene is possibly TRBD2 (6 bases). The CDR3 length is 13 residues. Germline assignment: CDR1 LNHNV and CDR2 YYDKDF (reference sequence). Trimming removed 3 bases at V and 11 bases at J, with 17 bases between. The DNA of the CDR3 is TGTGCCACCAGCAGGGGACTCGGACCTACGGAGTACTTC. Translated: CATSRGLGPTEYF.

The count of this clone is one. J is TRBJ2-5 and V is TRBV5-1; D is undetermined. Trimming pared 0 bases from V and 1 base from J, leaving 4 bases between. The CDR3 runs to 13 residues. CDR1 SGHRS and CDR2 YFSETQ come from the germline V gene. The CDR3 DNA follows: TGCGCCAGCAGCTTGGGGCTCCAAGAGACCCAGTACTTC. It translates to CASSLGLQETQYF.